This T cell receptor beta chain emerged from a study of shared clonotypes between healthy human individuals. Study-wide points: Sorted-subset sequencing was shown by rarefaction to be incomplete despite large depth.

CDR1 MGHDK and CDR2 SYGVNS come from the germline V gene. V lost 4 bases, J lost 5 bases, and 20 bases lay in between. This CDR3 region has 16 residues. As defined, naive CD8 cells were CD45RO-negative and positively selected for CCR7, with terminally differentiated effector memory CD45RA+ cells excluded. Profiling relied on immunoSEQ multiplex PCR, and the TCRdb table lists in-frame clones only, not all of them. The sample comprises about 820,000 clones, almost 95% of which are singletons, and 20% to 30% rests with the top ten. Points on this clone: Its antigen is currently unknown.

The sample comprised naive CD8+ T cells sorted from blood. The sequence was obtained from a man between 25 and 39 years old in good health. This chain links TRBV25-1 with TRBJ1-2, with D perhaps matching TRBD1 (6 bases). CDR3 sequence: CASSGARTGTRYGYTF. Here the CDR3 DNA reads TGTGCCAGCAGTGGGGCTCGAACCGGGACAAGATATGGCTACACCTTC.